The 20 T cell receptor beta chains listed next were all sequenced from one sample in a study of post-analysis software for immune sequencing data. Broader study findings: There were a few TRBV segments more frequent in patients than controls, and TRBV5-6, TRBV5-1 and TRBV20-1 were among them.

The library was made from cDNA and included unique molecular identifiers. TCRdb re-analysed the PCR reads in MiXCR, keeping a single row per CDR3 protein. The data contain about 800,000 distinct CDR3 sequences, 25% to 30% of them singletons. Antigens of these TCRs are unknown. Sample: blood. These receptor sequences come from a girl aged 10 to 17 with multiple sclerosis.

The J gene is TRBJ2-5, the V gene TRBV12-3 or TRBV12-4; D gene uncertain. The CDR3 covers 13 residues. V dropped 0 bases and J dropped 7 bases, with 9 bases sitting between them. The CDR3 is CASSLAPLGTQYF. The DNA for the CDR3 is TGTGCCAGCAGTTTAGCCCCTTTGGGGACCCAGTACTTC.

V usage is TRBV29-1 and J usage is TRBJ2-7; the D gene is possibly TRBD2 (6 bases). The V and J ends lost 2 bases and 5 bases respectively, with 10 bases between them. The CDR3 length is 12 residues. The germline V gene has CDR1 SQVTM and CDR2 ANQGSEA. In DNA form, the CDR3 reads TGCAGCGTTGAAAGTTGGGGGGACGAGCAGTACTTC. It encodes CSVESWGDEQYF.

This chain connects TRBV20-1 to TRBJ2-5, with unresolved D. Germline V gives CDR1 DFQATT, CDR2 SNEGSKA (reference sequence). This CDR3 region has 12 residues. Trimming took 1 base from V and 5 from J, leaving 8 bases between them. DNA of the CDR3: TGCAGTGCTAGAGGGCAGGTGGAGACCCAGTACTTC. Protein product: CSARGQVETQYF.

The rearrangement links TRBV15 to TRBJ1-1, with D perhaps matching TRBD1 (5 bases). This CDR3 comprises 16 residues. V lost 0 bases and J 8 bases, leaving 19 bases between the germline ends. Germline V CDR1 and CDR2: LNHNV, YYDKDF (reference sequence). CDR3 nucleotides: TGTGCCACCAGCAGAGATCGTGGGGGATGGGGTTCGGAAGCTTTCTTT. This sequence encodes CATSRDRGGWGSEAFF.

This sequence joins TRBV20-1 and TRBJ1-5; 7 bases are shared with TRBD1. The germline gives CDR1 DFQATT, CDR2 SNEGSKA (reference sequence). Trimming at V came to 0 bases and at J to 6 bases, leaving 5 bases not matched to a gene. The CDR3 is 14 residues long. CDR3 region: CSARDPAGGQPQHF. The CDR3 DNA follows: TGCAGTGCTAGAGATCCCGCAGGGGGTCAGCCCCAGCATTTT.

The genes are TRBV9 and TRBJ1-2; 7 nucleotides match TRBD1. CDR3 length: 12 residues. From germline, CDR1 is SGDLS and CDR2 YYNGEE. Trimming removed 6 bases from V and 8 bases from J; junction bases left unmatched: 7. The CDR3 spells CASNDRARGYTF. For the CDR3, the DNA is TGTGCCAGCAACGACAGGGCTAGGGGCTACACCTTC. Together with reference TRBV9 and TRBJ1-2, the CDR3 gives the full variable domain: DSGVTQTPKHLITATGQRVTLRCSPRSGDLSVYWYQQSLDQGLQFLIQYYNGEERAKGNILERFSAQQFPDLHSELNLSSLELGDSALYFCASNDRARGYTFGSGTRLTVV.

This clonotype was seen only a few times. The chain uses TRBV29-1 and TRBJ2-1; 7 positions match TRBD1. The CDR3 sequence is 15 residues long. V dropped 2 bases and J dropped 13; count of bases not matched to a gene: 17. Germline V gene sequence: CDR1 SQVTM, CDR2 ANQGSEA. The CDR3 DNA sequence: TGCAGCGTTGAACTTCCGGAGGCAGGGGGAAGGATACAGTTCTTC. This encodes CSVELPEAGGRIQFF.

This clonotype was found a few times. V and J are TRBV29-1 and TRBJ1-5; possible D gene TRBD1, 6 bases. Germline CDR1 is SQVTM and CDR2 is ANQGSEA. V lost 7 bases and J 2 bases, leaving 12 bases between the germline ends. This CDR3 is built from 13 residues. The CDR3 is CSGGGGGNQPQHF. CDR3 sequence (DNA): TGCAGCGGGGGAGGGGGGGGCAATCAGCCCCAGCATTTT.

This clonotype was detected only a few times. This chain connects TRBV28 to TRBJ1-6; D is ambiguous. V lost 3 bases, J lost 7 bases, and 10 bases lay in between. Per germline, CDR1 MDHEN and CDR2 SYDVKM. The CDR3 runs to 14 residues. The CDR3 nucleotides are TGTGCCAGCAGTTTCGCCACAGACAATTCACCCCTCCACTTT. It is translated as CASSFATDNSPLHF.

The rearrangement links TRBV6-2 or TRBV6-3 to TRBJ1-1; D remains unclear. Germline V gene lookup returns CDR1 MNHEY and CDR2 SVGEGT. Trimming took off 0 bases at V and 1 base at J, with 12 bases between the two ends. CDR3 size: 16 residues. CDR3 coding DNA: TGTGCCAGCAGTTACTCGAGTTATGGACCGAACACTGAAGCTTTCTTT. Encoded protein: CASSYSSYGPNTEAFF.

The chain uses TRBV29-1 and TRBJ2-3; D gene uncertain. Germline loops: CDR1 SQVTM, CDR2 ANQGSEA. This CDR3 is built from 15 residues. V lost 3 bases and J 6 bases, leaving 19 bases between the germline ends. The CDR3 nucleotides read TGCAGCGTTGATTCGGACCTAGGCTATGGGGATACGCAGTATTTT. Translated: CSVDSDLGYGDTQYF.

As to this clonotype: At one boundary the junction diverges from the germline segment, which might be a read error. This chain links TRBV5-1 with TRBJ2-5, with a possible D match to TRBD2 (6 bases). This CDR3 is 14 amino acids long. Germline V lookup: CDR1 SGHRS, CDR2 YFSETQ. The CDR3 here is CACSHGLSEETQYF. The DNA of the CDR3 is TGCGCCTGCAGTCACGGACTATCGGAAGAGACCCAGTACTTC.

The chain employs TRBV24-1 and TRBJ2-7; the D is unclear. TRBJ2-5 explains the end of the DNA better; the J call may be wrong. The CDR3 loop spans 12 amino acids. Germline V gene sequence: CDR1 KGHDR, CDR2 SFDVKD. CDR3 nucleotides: TGTGCCACCAGTGGGATATGGGAGACCCAGTACTTC. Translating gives CATSGIWETQYF.

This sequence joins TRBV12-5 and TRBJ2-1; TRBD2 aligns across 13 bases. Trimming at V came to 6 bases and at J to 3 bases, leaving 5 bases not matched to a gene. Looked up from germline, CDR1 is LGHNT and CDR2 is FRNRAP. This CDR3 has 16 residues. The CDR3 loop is CASGLRLAGGYNEQFF. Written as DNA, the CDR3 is TGTGCTAGTGGCCTTCGACTAGCGGGAGGCTACAATGAGCAGTTCTTC.

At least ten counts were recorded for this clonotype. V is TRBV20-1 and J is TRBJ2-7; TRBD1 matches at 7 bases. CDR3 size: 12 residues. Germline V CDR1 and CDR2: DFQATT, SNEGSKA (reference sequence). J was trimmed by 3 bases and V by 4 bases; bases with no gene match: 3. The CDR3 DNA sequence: TGCAGTGCTACCTGGGACAGCTACGAGCAGTACTTC. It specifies CSATWDSYEQYF.

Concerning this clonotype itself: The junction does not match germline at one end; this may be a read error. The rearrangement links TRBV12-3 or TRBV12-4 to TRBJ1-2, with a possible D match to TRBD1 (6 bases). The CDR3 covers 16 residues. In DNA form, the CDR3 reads TGTGCTAGCAGTCCTACCACACAGGGTCTCGGCTATGGCTACACCTTC. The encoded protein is CASSPTTQGLGYGYTF.

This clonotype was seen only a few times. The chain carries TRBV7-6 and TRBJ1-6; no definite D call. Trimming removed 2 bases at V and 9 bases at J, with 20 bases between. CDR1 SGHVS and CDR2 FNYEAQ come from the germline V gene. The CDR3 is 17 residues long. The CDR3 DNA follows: TGTGCCAGCAGCTTATTGTCTACTCGCGTCGGTGGTTCACCCCTCCACTTT. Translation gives CASSLLSTRVGGSPLHF.

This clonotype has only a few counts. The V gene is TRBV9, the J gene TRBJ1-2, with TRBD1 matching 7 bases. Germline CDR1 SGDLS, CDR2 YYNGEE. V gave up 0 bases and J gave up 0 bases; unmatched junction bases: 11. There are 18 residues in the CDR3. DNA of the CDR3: TGTGCCAGCAGCGTAGCCCCGGACACAGGGGCCACTAACTATGGCTACACCTTC. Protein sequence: CASSVAPDTGATNYGYTF.

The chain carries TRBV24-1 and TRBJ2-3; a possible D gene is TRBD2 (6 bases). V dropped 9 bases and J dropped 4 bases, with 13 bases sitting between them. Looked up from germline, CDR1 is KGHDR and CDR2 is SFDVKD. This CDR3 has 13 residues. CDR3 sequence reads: CATSQRLADTQYF. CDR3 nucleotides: TGTGCCACCTCTCAGCGACTAGCAGATACGCAGTATTTT.

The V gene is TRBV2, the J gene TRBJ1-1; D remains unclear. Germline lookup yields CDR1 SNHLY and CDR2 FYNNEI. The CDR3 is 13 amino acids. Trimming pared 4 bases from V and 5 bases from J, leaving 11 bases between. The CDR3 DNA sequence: TGTGCCAGCAGTGTACTGGGGTCGACTGAAGCTTTCTTT. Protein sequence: CASSVLGSTEAFF.